This passage covers 12 T cell receptor beta chains from one sample sequenced in a study of cytomegalovirus exposure and HLA in healthy donors. TCRdb's copy holds only in-frame clones and misses some; the assay was immunoSEQ multiplex PCR. Among around 190,000 clones listed, about 84% were seen once. Sequencing was performed on PBMCs. The receptor source for this set is a woman aged 18-29 years in good health and CMV-seronegative.

The rearrangement joins TRBV29-1 to TRBJ2-7; 9 bases align to TRBD2. Per the germline V gene, CDR1 is SQVTM and CDR2 is ANQGSEA. CDR3 length: 14 amino acids. Trimming removed 4 bases from V and 6 bases from J; junction bases left unmatched: 10. The CDR3 region is CSVGGLAGRGEQYF. CDR3 DNA: TGCAGCGTTGGTGGCCTAGCGGGAAGAGGCGAGCAGTACTTC.

This chain uses TRBV5-1 with TRBJ2-3; 11 positions agree with TRBD2. Unmatched junction bases numbered 1, after V lost 7 bases and J lost 3 bases. The germline CDR1 and CDR2 sequences are SGHRS and YFSETQ. This CDR3 has 13 amino acids. The DNA of the CDR3 is TGCGCCAGCCTAGCGGGAGGTACAGATACGCAGTATTTT. It codes for CASLAGGTDTQYF. Looking up the rest from reference TRBV5-1 and TRBJ2-3 gives the full variable domain: KAGVTQTPRYLIKTRGQQVTLSCSPISGHRSVSWYQQTPGQGLQFLFEYFSETQRNKGNFPGRFSGRQFSNSRSEMNVSTLELGDSALYLCASLAGGTDTQYFGPGTRLTVL.

The CDR3 bases are TGTGCCAGCAGCCCGTTATTTTGGGACAGGGGTTTCTACGAGCAGTACTTC. This codes for CASSPLFWDRGFYEQYF. The chain is built from TRBV28 and TRBJ2-7, with TRBD1 matching 10 bases. The CDR3 contains 17 residues. The germline CDR1 and CDR2 sequences are MDHEN and SYDVKM. V gave up 6 bases and J gave up 3 bases; unmatched junction bases: 14.

This clone was seen a single time. The V and J genes are TRBV5-1 and TRBJ2-1, with 14 bases fitting TRBD2. This CDR3 is 16 amino acids long. V dropped 3 bases and J dropped 5; count of bases not matched to a gene: 4. The germline gives CDR1 SGHRS, CDR2 YFSETQ. CDR3 sequence: CASSSGLAGGDNEQFF. Written as DNA, the CDR3 is TGCGCCAGCAGCTCCGGACTAGCGGGGGGAGACAATGAGCAGTTCTTC.

A few counts support this clone. This chain links TRBV6-1 with TRBJ1-3; 7 nucleotides agree with TRBD1. Looked up from germline, CDR1 is MNHNS and CDR2 is SASEGT. CDR3 size: 11 residues. The V and J ends lost 9 bases and 11 bases, in that order; junction bases with no gene match: 7. The DNA for the CDR3 is TGTGCCAGTTCCCTCACAGGGGCCATATATTTT. It translates to CASSLTGAIYF.

The CDR3 DNA reads as TGTGCCAGCAGCCCACCGGGACTAGCGGGAGATGAGCAGTTCTTC. Translation gives CASSPPGLAGDEQFF. The rearrangement joins TRBV7-9 to TRBJ2-1; TRBD2 aligns across 14 bases. The junction had 5 bases not matched to a gene; V was cut back by 5 bases and J by 8 bases. Germline values: CDR1 SEHNR, CDR2 FQNEAQ (reference sequence). The CDR3 has 15 amino acids.

V usage is TRBV11-2 and J usage is TRBJ2-1; tentatively, D is TRBD2 (6 bases). V gave up 4 bases and J gave up 9 bases, with 7 bases separating them. Looked up from germline, CDR1 is SGHAT and CDR2 is FQNNGV. This CDR3 contains 11 residues. CDR3 coding DNA: TGTGCCAGCAGCTACGGGGGTGAGCAGTTCTTC. Translating gives CASSYGGEQFF. Full variable domain (missing parts from reference TRBV11-2 and TRBJ2-1): EAGVAQSPRYKIIEKRQSVAFWCNPISGHATLYWYQQILGQGPKLLIQFQNNGVVDDSQLPKDRFSAERLKGVDSTLKIQPAKLEDSAVYLCASSYGGEQFFGPGTRLTVL.

V usage is TRBV7-9 and J usage is TRBJ2-5; D is unresolved. Trimming removed 1 base at V and 4 bases at J, with 4 bases between. Germline CDR1 is SEHNR and CDR2 is FQNEAQ (reference sequence). The CDR3 totals 12 residues. For the CDR3, the DNA is TGTGCCAGCAGCTTAGGTCGAGAGACCCAGTACTTC. It yields the protein CASSLGRETQYF.

This sequence joins TRBV6-5 and TRBJ1-1; TRBD1 might be the D (6 bases). V lost 6 bases to trimming and J lost 9 bases, with 11 bases between them. Germline loops: CDR1 MNHEY, CDR2 SVGAGI. This CDR3 contains 11 residues. The chain's CDR3 is CASRGQGKAFF. In DNA form, the CDR3 reads TGTGCCAGCAGGGGGCAGGGGAAAGCTTTCTTT.

The rearrangement uses TRBV7-6 and TRBJ1-6, with 8 bases fitting TRBD1. From germline, CDR1 is SGHVS and CDR2 FNYEAQ. This CDR3 is 15 amino acids long. V shed 0 bases, J shed 10 bases, and the junction held 5 bases outside the gene matches. The CDR3 DNA reads TGTGCCAGCAGCTTAGCCGCAGGGGGCTTCTCACCCCTCCACTTT. Encoded protein: CASSLAAGGFSPLHF.

The V call is TRBV11-2, the J call TRBJ2-7; perhaps TRBD1 as D (6 bases). Germline V CDR1 and CDR2: SGHAT, FQNNGV. Between the trimmed V and J ends, which lost 4 bases and 5 bases, there was a span of 21 bases. The CDR3 length is 16 residues. The CDR3 loop is CASSSPGHPWGDEQYF. CDR3 DNA sequence: TGTGCCAGCAGCTCTCCGGGACACCCGTGGGGCGACGAGCAGTACTTC.

The rearrangement joins TRBV27 to TRBJ1-1; 7 bases are a match to TRBD1. The V gene end was trimmed by 2 bases and the J gene end by 0 bases; junction bases not matched to a gene: 6. The CDR3 runs to 16 residues. The germline gives CDR1 MNHEY, CDR2 SMNVEV (reference sequence). CDR3 in DNA: TGTGCCAGCAGTTTAACAGGGGTTCTAATGAACACTGAAGCTTTCTTT. This encodes CASSLTGVLMNTEAFF.